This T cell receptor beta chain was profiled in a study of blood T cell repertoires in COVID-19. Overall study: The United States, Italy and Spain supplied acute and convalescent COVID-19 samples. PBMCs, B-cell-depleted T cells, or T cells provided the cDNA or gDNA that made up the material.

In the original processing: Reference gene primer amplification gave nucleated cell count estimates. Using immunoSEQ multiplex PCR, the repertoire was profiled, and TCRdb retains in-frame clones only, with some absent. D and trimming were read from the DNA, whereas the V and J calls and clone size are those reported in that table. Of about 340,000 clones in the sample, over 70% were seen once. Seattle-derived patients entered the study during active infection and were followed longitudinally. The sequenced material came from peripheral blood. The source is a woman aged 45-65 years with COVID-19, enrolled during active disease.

The CDR3 reads CASSQGQGRDQPQHF. As DNA, the CDR3 is TGTGCCAGCAGCCAAGGGCAGGGGAGAGATCAGCCCCAGCATTTT. This chain uses TRBV3-1 (or the pseudogene TRBV3-2) with TRBJ1-5, with D maybe TRBD1 (6 bases). The CDR3 covers 15 residues. V was cut by 1 base and J by 5 bases, with 12 bases left in between. Germline V gene lookup returns CDR1 LGHDT and CDR2 YNNKEL (reference sequence).